What follows are 5 T cell receptor beta chains derived from one specimen sequenced in a study of blood T cell repertoires in COVID-19. Assay: immunoSEQ multiplex PCR; the TCRdb copy retains only in-frame clones and omits some. Of about 57,000 clones in the sample, around three quarters are singletons; the top ten hold 3% to 3.5%. The sequenced material came from peripheral blood. The receptors derive from a man aged 55 to 69 with acute or convalescent COVID-19.

This sequence joins TRBV29-1 and TRBJ1-3; 7 nucleotides agree with TRBD1. The CDR3 has 12 residues. Per germline, CDR1 SQVTM and CDR2 ANQGSEA. V gave up 6 bases and J gave up 8 bases; unmatched junction bases: 7. This CDR3 is CSVNRGEDTIYF. In DNA, the CDR3 is TGCAGCGTGAACAGGGGTGAGGACACCATATATTTT.

This clone has just one count. V and J are TRBV6-6 and TRBJ1-2, with D possibly being TRBD1 (6 bases). This CDR3 has 15 amino acids. V shed 6 bases and J shed 6 bases, with 20 bases lying between them. CDR1 is MNHNY and CDR2 is SVGAGI in the germline V gene (reference sequence). The CDR3 sequence is CASSLTGMVGNGYTF. The CDR3 DNA follows: TGTGCCAGCAGCCTAACAGGGATGGTGGGAAATGGCTACACCTTC.

This chain uses TRBV29-1 with TRBJ1-3; no clear D. The germline gives CDR1 SQVTM, CDR2 ANQGSEA. This CDR3 is built from 15 residues. V was clipped by 3 bases and J by 0 bases, with 12 bases between them. CDR3 nucleotide sequence: TGCAGCGTTGAGAGCGGCGGCGCCTCTGGAAACACCATATATTTT. It is translated as CSVESGGASGNTIYF.

The V gene is TRBV9, the J gene TRBJ2-1; TRBD2 aligns across 8 bases. CDR3 length equals 18 residues. Germline-derived CDR1 and CDR2 are SGDLS and YYNGEE. The junction had 10 bases not matched to a gene; V was cut back by 1 base and J by 1 base. Here the CDR3 DNA reads TGTGCCAGCAGCGTAAATGTGGCTAGCGGGTTATCCTACAATGAGCAGTTCTTC. Translation gives CASSVNVASGLSYNEQFF. Drawing the rest from reference TRBV9 and TRBJ2-1, the complete variable domain is DSGVTQTPKHLITATGQRVTLRCSPRSGDLSVYWYQQSLDQGLQFLIQYYNGEERAKGNILERFSAQQFPDLHSELNLSSLELGDSALYFCASSVNVASGLSYNEQFFGPGTRLTVL.

This clone was recorded a few times. The rearrangement joins TRBV4-3 to TRBJ1-1; a weak D match, TRBD1 (6 bases). Germline V gene lookup returns CDR1 LGHNA and CDR2 YSLEER. The CDR3 runs 15 residues. The V end lost 4 bases, the J end lost 0 bases, and 12 bases lay between the germline ends. The CDR3 DNA reads TGCGCCAGCAGCCCAAACAGGGAGATGAACACTGAAGCTTTCTTT. Amino acids: CASSPNREMNTEAFF.